A selection of T cell receptor beta chains follows, all from one sample in a study of T cell responses to AZD1222 COVID-19 vaccine. Clones were read by immunoSEQ multiplex PCR, and TCRdb kept only the in-frame ones, dropping some. The table has roughly 150,000 clones, 85% to 95% seen once. Specimen: peripheral blood, collected 28 days after the second AZD1222 dose. The source is an adult who received the AZD1222 COVID-19 vaccine. Both conserved end residues are part of each CDR3. Fields, in order: V gene, J gene, CDR3 protein.

V gene: TRBV6-1
J gene: TRBJ1-5
CDR3 protein: CASSEVSDSNQPQHF

V gene: TRBV19
J gene: TRBJ2-3
CDR3 protein: CASSIGLAGTDTQYF

V gene: TRBV14
J gene: TRBJ1-1
CDR3 protein: CASSQEVSRRNTEAFF

V gene: TRBV29-1
J gene: TRBJ1-1
CDR3 protein: CSVVAMNTEAFF

V gene: TRBV3-1/TRBV3-2
J gene: TRBJ2-3
CDR3 protein: CASSQVTRGLADTDTQYF

V gene: TRBV7-9
J gene: TRBJ1-1
CDR3 protein: CASSRGEGQGAFF

V gene: TRBV12-3/TRBV12-4
J gene: TRBJ1-1
CDR3 protein: CASSSGGTEAFF

V gene: TRBV20-1
J gene: TRBJ2-5
CDR3 protein: CSASGTEETQYF

V gene: TRBV7-6
J gene: TRBJ1-1
CDR3 protein: CASSSGGYTEAFF

V gene: TRBV2
J gene: TRBJ1-6
CDR3 protein: CARRRAGDSEYSPLHF

V gene: TRBV19
J gene: TRBJ1-2
CDR3 protein: CASRGQLRNYGYTF

V gene: TRBV24-1
J gene: TRBJ2-3
CDR3 protein: CATSGVSETDTQYF

V gene: TRBV5-1
J gene: TRBJ2-5
CDR3 protein: CASSLGEPQYF

V gene: TRBV6-4
J gene: TRBJ2-2
CDR3 protein: CASSGTRDTGELFF

V gene: TRBV2
J gene: TRBJ1-1
CDR3 protein: CASLNTEAFF

V gene: TRBV19
J gene: TRBJ1-1
CDR3 protein: CASSWGEWNTEAFF

V gene: TRBV11-2
J gene: TRBJ2-1
CDR3 protein: CASSQGGGQFF

V gene: TRBV30
J gene: TRBJ1-2
CDR3 protein: CACARGGWDGYTF

V gene: TRBV27
J gene: TRBJ1-6
CDR3 protein: CATKVGGSPLHF

V gene: TRBV15
J gene: TRBJ1-3
CDR3 protein: CATSSRGWGQRNTIYF

V gene: TRBV2
J gene: TRBJ1-2
CDR3 protein: CASSAKPRYGYTF

V gene: TRBV27
J gene: TRBJ2-1
CDR3 protein: CASSTTDRGTEQFF

V gene: TRBV9
J gene: TRBJ1-6
CDR3 protein: CASSLGQQYNSPLHF

V gene: TRBV28
J gene: TRBJ2-7
CDR3 protein: CASTPGGAIFYEQYF

V gene: TRBV7-9
J gene: TRBJ1-4
CDR3 protein: CASSLTLRATTNEKLFF

V gene: TRBV7-3
J gene: TRBJ2-3
CDR3 protein: CASSLGPGARDTQYF

V gene: TRBV21-1
J gene: TRBJ1-1
CDR3 protein: CASSKKGREAEAFF

V gene: TRBV4-3
J gene: TRBJ1-5
CDR3 protein: CASSPSVGTGMSQPQHF

V gene: TRBV27
J gene: TRBJ2-7
CDR3 protein: CASSWGGDEQYF

V gene: TRBV14
J gene: TRBJ2-3
CDR3 protein: CASSQQKWRGGTDTQYF

V gene: TRBV5-1
J gene: TRBJ2-3
CDR3 protein: CASSLGGSTDTQYF